Detailed here is one TCR beta chain. Its antigen remains unidentified. These data come from a study of OX40 agonist ivuxolimab in advanced cancers. At the level of the study: Partial responses were seen in three patients, one with hepatocellular carcinoma and two with cutaneous melanoma. Regarding the study as a whole: Expanded clones were, on average, more numerous in CD8+ T cells than in CD4+. What antigens the expanded peripheral T cells recognized was never established.

Generated by immunoSEQ multiplex PCR, the TCRdb table keeps only in-frame clones and is missing some. The sample shows some 62,000 clones, approximately 84% of them seen only once. V lost 2 bases and J 3 bases, leaving 5 bases between the germline ends. Looked up from germline, CDR1 is MDHEN and CDR2 is SYDVKM. CDR3 length: 13 residues. The TCR sequence derives from an adult with an advanced solid tumor such as melanoma, head and neck, liver or kidney cancer. The V call is TRBV28, the J call TRBJ1-3; D remains ambiguous. The sequencing used CD4+ or CD8+ T cells sorted from blood, collected in a trial of the OX40 agonist ivuxolimab. CDR3 coding DNA: TGTGCCAGCAGTTTAAGAAATGGAAACACCATATATTTT. Amino acids: CASSLRNGNTIYF.